This record covers a single T cell receptor beta chain. TCRdb's copy holds only in-frame clones and misses some; the assay was immunoSEQ multiplex PCR. The table shows 95,000 or so clones, with 86% occurring only once. These data come from a study of blood T cell repertoires in COVID-19. Study-level background: The United States, Italy and Spain provided the acute and convalescent COVID-19 samples. Nucleic acid was either cDNA or gDNA, and it came from T cells, B-cell-depleted T cells, or PBMCs.

V was pared by 3 bases and J by 6 bases, with 12 bases of the junction left unmatched. The CDR3 is 19 residues long. Germline CDR1 reads KGHSH; CDR2 reads LQKENI. The source material was peripheral blood. The TCR comes from a man older than 75 with active or convalescent COVID-19. The chain joins TRBV18 to TRBJ2-3; 16 bases match TRBD2. The CDR3 loop reads CASSPLGLAGGPESDTQYF. CDR3 bases: TGTGCCAGCTCACCCTTGGGACTAGCGGGAGGGCCTGAGTCCGATACGCAGTATTTT.